This T cell receptor (beta chain) was recorded in a study of metastatic and nonmetastatic thyroid tumors. With regard to this clone: It may be a read error: a sequence one base away is much more abundant. In this CDR3 the conserved last residue, phenylalanine or tryptophan, is missing, so a read error is likely. The DNA is left out, because the CDR3 cannot be placed on it with certainty; the CDR3 is given as TCRdb lists it.

9 amino acids form the CDR3, both terminal residues included. Germline CDR1 reads KGHDR; CDR2 reads SFDVKD. TCRdb re-processed the PCR reads through MiXCR. The repertoire holds 35,000 to 50,000 clones, with 19% as singletons. Until they underwent thyroid surgery, no patient had received any treatment. Sequenced: blood. The sequence was collected from a female donor with papillary thyroid cancer or a benign thyroid nodule (not recorded which). Some clones in this sample may be carry-over from other donors' samples. The chain carries TRBV24-1 and TRBJ2-7; the table names TRBD1, a call not compared with the DNA. This CDR3 reads CATTRTWSS.